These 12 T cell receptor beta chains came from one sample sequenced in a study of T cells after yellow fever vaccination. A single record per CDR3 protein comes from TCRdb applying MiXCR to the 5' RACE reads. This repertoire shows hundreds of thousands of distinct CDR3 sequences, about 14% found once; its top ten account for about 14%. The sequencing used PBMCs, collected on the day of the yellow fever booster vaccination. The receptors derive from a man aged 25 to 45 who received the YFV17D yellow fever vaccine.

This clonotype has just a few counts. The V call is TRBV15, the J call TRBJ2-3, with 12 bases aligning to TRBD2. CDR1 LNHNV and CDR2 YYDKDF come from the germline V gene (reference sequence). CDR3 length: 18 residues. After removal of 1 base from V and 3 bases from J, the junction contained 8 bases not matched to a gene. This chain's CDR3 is CATSRGTSGDMGTDTQYF. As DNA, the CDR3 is TGTGCCACCAGCAGAGGGACTAGCGGGGACATGGGAACAGATACGCAGTATTTT.

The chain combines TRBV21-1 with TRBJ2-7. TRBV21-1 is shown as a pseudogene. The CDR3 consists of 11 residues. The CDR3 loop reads CASREDYEQYF. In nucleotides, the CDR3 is TGTGCCAGCAGGGAAGACTACGAGCAGTACTTC.

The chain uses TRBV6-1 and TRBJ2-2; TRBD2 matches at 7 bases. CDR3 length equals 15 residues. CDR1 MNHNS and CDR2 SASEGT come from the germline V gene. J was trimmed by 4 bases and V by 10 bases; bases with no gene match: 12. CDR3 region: CATNGRERVTGELFF. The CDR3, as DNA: TGTGCCACCAATGGGCGGGAGAGGGTCACCGGGGAGCTGTTTTTT.

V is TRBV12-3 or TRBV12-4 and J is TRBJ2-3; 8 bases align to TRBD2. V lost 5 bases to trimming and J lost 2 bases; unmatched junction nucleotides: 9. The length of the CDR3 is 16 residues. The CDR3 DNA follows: TGTGCCAGCAGTAGAGGAGCTAGCGGGCCCACAGATACGCAGTATTTT. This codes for CASSRGASGPTDTQYF.

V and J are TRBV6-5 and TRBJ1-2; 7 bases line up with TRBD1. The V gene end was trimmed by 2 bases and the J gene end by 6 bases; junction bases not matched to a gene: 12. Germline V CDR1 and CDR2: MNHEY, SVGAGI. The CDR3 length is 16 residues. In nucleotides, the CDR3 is TGTGCCAGCAGTTACCTGAGCTCGAGGGGGCAGGATGGCTACACCTTC. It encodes CASSYLSSRGQDGYTF.

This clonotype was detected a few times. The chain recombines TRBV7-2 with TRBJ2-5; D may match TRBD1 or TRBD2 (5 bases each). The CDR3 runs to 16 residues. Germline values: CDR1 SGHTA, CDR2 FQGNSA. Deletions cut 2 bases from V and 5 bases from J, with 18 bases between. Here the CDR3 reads CASSLFSRGAGETQYF. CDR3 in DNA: TGTGCCAGCAGCTTATTCTCGAGGGGAGCTGGGGAGACCCAGTACTTC. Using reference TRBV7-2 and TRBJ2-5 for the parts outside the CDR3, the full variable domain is GAGVSQSPSNKVTEKGKDVELRCDPISGHTALYWYRQSLGQGLEFLIYFQGNSAPDKSGLPSDRFSAERTGGSVSTLTIQRTQQEDSAVYLCASSLFSRGAGETQYFGPGTRLLVL.

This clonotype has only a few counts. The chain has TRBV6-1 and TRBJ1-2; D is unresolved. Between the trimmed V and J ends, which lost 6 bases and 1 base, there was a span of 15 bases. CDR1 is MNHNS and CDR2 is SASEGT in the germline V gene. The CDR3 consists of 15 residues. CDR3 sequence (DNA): TGTGCCAGCAGCCTAGACGGAAGATATAACTATGGCTACACCTTC. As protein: CASSLDGRYNYGYTF.

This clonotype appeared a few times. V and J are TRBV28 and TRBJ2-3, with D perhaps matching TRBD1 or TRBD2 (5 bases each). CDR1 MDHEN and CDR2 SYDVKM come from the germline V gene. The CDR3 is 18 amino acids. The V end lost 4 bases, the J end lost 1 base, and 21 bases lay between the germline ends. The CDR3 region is CASSSGLLEIDGTDTQYF. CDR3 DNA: TGTGCCAGCAGTTCGGGGCTGCTAGAAATCGACGGCACAGATACGCAGTATTTT. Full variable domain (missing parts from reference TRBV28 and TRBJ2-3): DVKVTQSSRYLVKRTGEKVFLECVQDMDHENMFWYRQDPGLGLRLIYFSYDVKMKEKGDIPEGYSVSREKKERFSLILESASTNQTSMYLCASSSGLLEIDGTDTQYFGPGTRLTVL.

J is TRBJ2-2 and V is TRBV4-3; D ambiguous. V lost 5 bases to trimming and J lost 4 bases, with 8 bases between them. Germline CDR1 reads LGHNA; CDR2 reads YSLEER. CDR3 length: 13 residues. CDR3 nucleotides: TGCGCCAGCAGCACCACCATCACCGGGGAGCTGTTTTTT. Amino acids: CASSTTITGELFF.

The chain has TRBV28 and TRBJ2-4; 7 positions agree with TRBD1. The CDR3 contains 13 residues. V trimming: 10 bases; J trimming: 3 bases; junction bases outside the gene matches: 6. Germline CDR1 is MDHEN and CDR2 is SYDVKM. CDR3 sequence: CAIQGNFKNIQYF. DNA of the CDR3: TGTGCCATACAGGGGAACTTCAAAAACATTCAGTACTTC. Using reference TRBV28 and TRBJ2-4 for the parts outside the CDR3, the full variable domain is DVKVTQSSRYLVKRTGEKVFLECVQDMDHENMFWYRQDPGLGLRLIYFSYDVKMKEKGDIPEGYSVSREKKERFSLILESASTNQTSMYLCAIQGNFKNIQYFGAGTRLSVL.

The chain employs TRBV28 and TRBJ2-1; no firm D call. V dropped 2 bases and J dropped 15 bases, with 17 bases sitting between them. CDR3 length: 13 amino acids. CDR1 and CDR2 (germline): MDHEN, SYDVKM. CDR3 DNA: TGTGCCAGCAGTTTAGCAGGCCCCGGGTTTCTGTTCTTC. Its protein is CASSLAGPGFLFF.

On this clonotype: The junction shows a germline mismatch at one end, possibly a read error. CDR3 coding DNA: TGTGCCAGCAGCCAAGCTGCGGGGCGGAACACCGTGGAGCTGTTTTTT. Translating gives CASSQAAGRNTVELFF. The chain couples TRBV3-1 to TRBJ2-2; a weak D match, TRBD2 (6 bases). The CDR3 runs 16 residues. Germline CDR1 is LGHDT and CDR2 is YNNKEL (reference sequence).